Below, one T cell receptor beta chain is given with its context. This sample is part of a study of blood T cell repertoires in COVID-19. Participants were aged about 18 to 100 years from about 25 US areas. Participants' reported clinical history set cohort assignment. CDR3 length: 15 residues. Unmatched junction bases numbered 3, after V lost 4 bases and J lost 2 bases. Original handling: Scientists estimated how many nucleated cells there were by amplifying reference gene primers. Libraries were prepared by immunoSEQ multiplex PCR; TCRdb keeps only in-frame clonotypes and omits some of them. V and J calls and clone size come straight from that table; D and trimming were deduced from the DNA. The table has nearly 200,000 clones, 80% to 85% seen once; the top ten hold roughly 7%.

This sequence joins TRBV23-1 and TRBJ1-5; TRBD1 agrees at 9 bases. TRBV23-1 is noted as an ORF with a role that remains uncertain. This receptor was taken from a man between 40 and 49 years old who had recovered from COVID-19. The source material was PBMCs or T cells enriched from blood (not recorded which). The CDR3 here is CASSRRTGGNQPQHF. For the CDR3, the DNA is TGCGCCAGCAGTCGGCGGACAGGGGGCAATCAGCCCCAGCATTTT.